One and the same sample provided the 2 T cell receptor beta chains below, sequenced in a study of identical twins. MiXCR was run by TCRdb on the 5' RACE reads, yielding one entry per CDR3 protein. The data contain a few hundred thousand distinct CDR3 sequences, about 13% of them singletons. This sample was shared with a second study, whose subject was yellow fever vaccine responses in identical twins.

The material sequenced was memory (CD45RO+) T cells sorted from blood. These TCRs come from a woman younger than 35 in good health.

This sequence joins TRBV10-1 and TRBJ2-7, with 10 bases fitting TRBD1. The CDR3 sequence is 13 residues long. V lost 7 bases, J lost 4 bases, and 4 bases stayed unmatched. Germline CDR1 WNHNN, CDR2 SYGVQD (reference sequence). The chain's CDR3 is CASTRTGGYEQYF. DNA of the CDR3: TGCGCCAGCACTAGGACAGGGGGATACGAGCAGTACTTC.

This chain uses TRBV5-5 with TRBJ2-7; the match to TRBD2 covers 11 bases. Germline V gene sequence: CDR1 SGHKS, CDR2 YYEKEE (reference sequence). The CDR3 totals 16 residues. V shed 1 base and J 1 base; nucleotides not matched to a gene: 4. The CDR3 bases are TGTGCCAGCAGCTTGAAAGGGACTAGCGGTTCCTACGAGCAGTACTTC. This encodes CASSLKGTSGSYEQYF.